This record looks at one TCR beta chain sequence and its context. These data belong to a study of blood T cell repertoires in COVID-19. Study-wide background: The United States, Italy and Spain provided the acute and convalescent COVID-19 samples.

This study enrolled people aged about 18 to 100 from about two dozen US geographic areas. The assay was immunoSEQ multiplex PCR, and TCRdb's table has in-frame clones only and misses some. This table holds 40,000 to 55,000 clones, approximately 80% found once. The specimen sequenced was PBMCs or T cells enriched from blood (not recorded which). The clonotype originates from a woman aged 50 to 65 with acute COVID-19.

Written as DNA, the CDR3 is TGCGCCAGCAGCTTGGCGGGGACTAGCGGGTGGTCCTACGAGCAGTACTTC. This translates into CASSLAGTSGWSYEQYF. The V gene is TRBV5-1, the J gene TRBJ2-7; 12 bases align to TRBD2. The CDR3 contains 17 residues. CDR1 SGHRS and CDR2 YFSETQ come from the germline V gene. Unmatched junction bases numbered 5, after V lost 0 bases and J lost 1 base.